The 11 T cell receptor beta chains below were found in one sample sequenced in a study of CD8 T cells in Susac syndrome. RNA in amounts of about 0.5 to 1 ug was reverse transcribed with random hexamers. TCRdb fed the immunoSEQ multiplex PCR reads into MiXCR, producing one record per CDR3 protein. The sample contains about 200,000 distinct CDR3 sequences, roughly 95% of which appear only once. The sample taken for sequencing was CD4+ T cells from PBMCs. Receptor source: a human donor in good health.

The chain uses TRBV29-1 and TRBJ1-1; D gene uncertain. The germline CDR1 and CDR2 sequences are SQVTM and ANQGSEA. The length of the CDR3 is 12 residues. V lost 5 bases to trimming and J lost 2 bases, with 9 bases between them. The CDR3 DNA is TGCAGCGTTACCAGCTATAACACTGAAGCTTTCTTT. Its translation: CSVTSYNTEAFF.

The chain recombines TRBV29-1 with TRBJ2-6; no reliable D call. The length of the CDR3 is 13 residues. CDR1 and CDR2 (germline): SQVTM, ANQGSEA. Trimming stripped 3 bases from V and 1 base from J, with 4 bases between. The CDR3: CSVDSSGANVLTF. DNA for the CDR3: TGCAGCGTTGATTCGTCTGGGGCCAACGTCCTGACTTTC.

The genes are TRBV7-9 and TRBJ1-2; D is ambiguous. CDR1 SEHNR and CDR2 FQNEAQ come from the germline V gene (reference sequence). The CDR3 is made up of 12 amino acids. V lost 1 base, J lost 4 bases, and 4 bases lay in between. CDR3 sequence (DNA): TGTGCCAGCAGCTTAGATGTCTATGGCTACACCTTC. This sequence encodes CASSLDVYGYTF.

The rearrangement uses TRBV5-6 and TRBJ1-2; possibly TRBD1 for D (5 bases). CDR1 and CDR2 (germline): SGHDT, YYEEEE. V was pared by 1 base and J by 4 bases, with 8 bases between. This CDR3 contains 13 residues. The CDR3 spells CASSLRGPYGYTF. DNA for the CDR3: TGTGCCAGCAGCTTGAGGGGCCCCTATGGCTACACCTTC. The complete variable domain, with remaining parts taken from reference TRBV5-6 and TRBJ1-2, reads DAGVTQSPTHLIKTRGQQVTLRCSPKSGHDTVSWYQQALGQGPQFIFQYYEEEERQRGNFPDRFSGHQFPNYSSELNVNALLLGDSALYLCASSLRGPYGYTFGSGTRLTVV.

V and J are TRBV3-1 and TRBJ2-1; the match to TRBD2 covers 8 bases. The J segment lost 6 bases and the V segment lost 4 bases, leaving 8 bases of the junction unmatched. The CDR3 is 15 amino acids. CDR1 is LGHDT, CDR2 YNNKEL, per germline (reference sequence). CDR3 in amino acids: CASSPPGTRLNEQFF. Written as DNA, the CDR3 is TGTGCCAGCAGCCCGCCCGGGACTAGGCTCAATGAGCAGTTCTTC.

The V gene is TRBV20-1, the J gene TRBJ2-3; D is unresolved. The CDR3 is made up of 11 amino acids. Trimming pared 5 bases from V and 7 bases from J, leaving 10 bases between. Per the germline V gene, CDR1 is DFQATT and CDR2 is SNEGSKA (reference sequence). Here the CDR3 DNA reads TGCAGTGCTCGCTCGGGTAATACGCAGTATTTT. Translated, it gives CSARSGNTQYF.

This rearrangement joins TRBV20-1 to TRBJ2-7; 8 nucleotides match TRBD2. CDR1 and CDR2 (germline): DFQATT, SNEGSKA (reference sequence). The CDR3 consists of 12 residues. V lost 7 bases to trimming and J lost 1 base; unmatched junction nucleotides: 3. The CDR3 region has the DNA TGCAGTGGTAGCGGGGTGTCCTACGAGCAGTACTTC. It specifies CSGSGVSYEQYF.

The J gene is TRBJ2-1, the V gene TRBV3-1, with 7 nucleotides matching TRBD1. This CDR3 spans 13 amino acids. The germline V gene has CDR1 LGHDT and CDR2 YNNKEL (reference sequence). Trimming cost V 1 base and J 6 bases; bases outside gene matches: 0. The CDR3 bases are TGTGCCAGCAGCCAAGGGGACAGCAATGAGCAGTTCTTC. Translating gives CASSQGDSNEQFF.

The V and J genes are TRBV4-1 and TRBJ1-5, with 7 bases that match TRBD1. This CDR3 contains 15 residues. Germline V gene sequence: CDR1 MGHRA, CDR2 YSYEKL. The V and J ends lost 3 bases and 3 bases, in that order; junction bases with no gene match: 5. The DNA for the CDR3 is TGCGCCAGCAGCCAGATAGACAGGGACAATCAGCCCCAGCATTTT. Translated, it gives CASSQIDRDNQPQHF.

The chain employs TRBV7-2 and TRBJ1-4; D is unclear. Germline CDR1 SGHTA, CDR2 FQGNSA. Trimming left V 5 bases short and J 8 bases short, with 12 bases between. The CDR3 is 13 residues long. CDR3: CASSANIGEKLFF. The CDR3 nucleotides read TGTGCCAGCAGCGCCAACATAGGCGAAAAACTGTTTTTT.

This rearrangement joins TRBV12-3 or TRBV12-4 to TRBJ2-3; no clear D. This CDR3 has 11 amino acids. V lost 3 bases and J 7 bases, leaving 5 bases between the germline ends. The CDR3 spells CASSFSNTQYF. CDR3 DNA: TGTGCCAGCAGTTTTAGCAATACGCAGTATTTT.